This TCR beta chain was identified in a study of monozygotic twins with cystic fibrosis. Per germline, CDR1 GTSNPN and CDR2 SVGIG (reference sequence). The ends lost 8 bases at V and 7 bases at J; junction bases unmatched: 10. The CDR3 covers 12 residues. The protocol was immunoSEQ multiplex PCR, while the TCRdb copy is restricted to in-frame clones and leaves out a portion. The sample comprises fewer than 30,000 clones, about nine tenths of which are singletons, and 0.54% rests with the top ten. The receptor was derived from a girl aged 2 to 9 with cystic fibrosis. The chain uses TRBV30 and TRBJ1-1, with 7 bases that match TRBD1. The sequencing input was blood. CDR3 sequence: CANHTHRGEAFF. The DNA for the CDR3 is TGTGCCAACCATACTCACAGGGGTGAAGCTTTCTTT.